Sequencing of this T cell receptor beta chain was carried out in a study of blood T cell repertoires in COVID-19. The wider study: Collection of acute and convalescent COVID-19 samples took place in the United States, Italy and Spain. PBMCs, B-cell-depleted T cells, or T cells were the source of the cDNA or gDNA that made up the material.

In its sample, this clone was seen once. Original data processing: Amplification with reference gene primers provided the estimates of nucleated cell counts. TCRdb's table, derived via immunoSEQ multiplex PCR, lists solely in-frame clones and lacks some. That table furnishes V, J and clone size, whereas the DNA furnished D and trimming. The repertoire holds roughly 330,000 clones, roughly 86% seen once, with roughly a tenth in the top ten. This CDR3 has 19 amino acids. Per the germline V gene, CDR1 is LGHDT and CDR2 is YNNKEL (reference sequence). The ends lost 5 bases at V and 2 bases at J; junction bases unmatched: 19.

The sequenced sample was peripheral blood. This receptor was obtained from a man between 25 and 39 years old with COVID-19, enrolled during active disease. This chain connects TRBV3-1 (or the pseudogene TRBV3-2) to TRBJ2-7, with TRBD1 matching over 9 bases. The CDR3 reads CASSAHPIGGTGGAYEQYF. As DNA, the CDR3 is TGTGCCAGCAGCGCGCATCCCATCGGGGGAACAGGGGGCGCCTACGAGCAGTACTTC.